This T cell receptor (beta chain) was sequenced for a study of cytomegalovirus exposure and HLA in healthy donors. Overall study context: From HLA-typed donors, an early data release held some 91 million unique TCRs. The study, taken as a whole, reports: Overall, around 160 TCR beta chains were annotated as cytomegalovirus-associated.

The PCR used 60 Vbeta and 13 Jbeta primers. Assay used: immunoSEQ multiplex PCR; TCRdb lists only in-frame clones, some missing. Among some 190,000 clones, around 80% were seen once, and the ten largest hold more than 1.4%. A word on this clone: Its antigen remains unknown.

Germline trimming cut 4 bases from V and 4 bases from J; bases unmatched to any gene: 5. This CDR3 is built from 15 residues. CDR1 is SGHRS and CDR2 is YFSETQ in the germline V gene. The sequence was collected from a man aged 18 to 30 in good health and CMV-seronegative. Sequenced material: PBMCs. The chain combines TRBV5-1 with TRBJ1-2, with 12 bases matching TRBD1. The CDR3 DNA reads TGCGCCAGCAGCCCTGGGACAGGGGGCGGCTATGGCTACACCTTC. Translation gives CASSPGTGGGYGYTF.